The T cell receptor (beta chain) described here comes from a study of CD8+ T cells in alopecia areata. Study overall: A regimen of oral tofacitinib, 5 to 10 mg twice daily, was given to treated patients.

Treatment indicated: oral pan-JAK inhibitor, 5-10 mg twice daily. Collection of lesional scalp punch biopsies and peripheral blood was performed in alopecia areata patients. Study conclusions and caveats: Greater clonality was observed in lesional scalp samples, especially alopecia totalis/universalis, versus normal scalp. Baseline CD8+ expansion's link to response remains uncertain, as there was one nonresponder.

As for this clone: Its antigen is not known.

CDR1 is GTSNPN, CDR2 SVGIG, per germline (reference sequence). This CDR3 is built from 14 residues. V was pared by 4 bases and J by 6 bases, with 8 bases of the junction left unmatched. As the sequencing template, cDNA was produced by extracting RNA and reverse transcribing it. Measured with immunoSEQ multiplex PCR; TCRdb has only the in-frame clones, and not every one. The top ten hold more than 13% of the sample, which has under 200,000 clones, around 60% seen once. The rearrangement uses TRBV30 and TRBJ1-1; 10 nucleotides match TRBD1. The sequencing used CD4+ T cells sorted from blood, collected at week 24, from a patient treated with tofacitinib. This clonotype originated in a human donor with alopecia areata. The CDR3 sequence: CAWTKLTGGPEAFF. The CDR3 coding sequence is TGTGCCTGGACCAAACTGACAGGGGGCCCTGAAGCTTTCTTT.